A single sample is the source of the 17 T cell receptor beta chains below, sequenced in a study of CD8+CD57+ T cells in acquired aplastic anemia. Genomic DNA was employed as the template in profiling TCR beta VDJ and CDR3. TCRdb passed the reads through MiXCR, listing each CDR3 protein once. The profile shows 450,000 to 550,000 distinct CDR3 sequences, over 25% of them singletons. Patients chosen for sequencing had shown CD8+CD57+ cell expansion by flow cytometry. The sample was sorted CD4+, CD8+, or CD8+CD57+ T cells (not recorded which) from PBMCs. The receptors were gathered from a human donor with aplastic anemia.

V and J are TRBV6-5 and TRBJ1-6; D is ambiguous. The CDR3 runs to 16 residues. Germline loops: CDR1 MNHEY, CDR2 SVGAGI. V was shortened by 2 bases and J by 7 bases, with 15 bases between the two germline ends. CDR3 in DNA: TGTGCCAGCAGTTACGAAGCTTCTGCAAGAAATTCACCCCTCCACTTT. Protein product: CASSYEASARNSPLHF.

The CDR3 bases are TGCAGTGCTAGTTCGGCAGGGGTTACCGGGGAGCTGTTTTTT. Amino acid sequence: CSASSAGVTGELFF. This rearrangement joins TRBV20-1 to TRBJ2-2; D is possibly TRBD1 (6 bases). The V gene's germline CDR1 is DFQATT and CDR2 SNEGSKA (reference sequence). CDR3 size: 14 residues. Trimming took off 3 bases at V and 5 bases at J, with 13 bases between the two ends.

This clonotype has more than one count but fewer than ten. V gene TRBV6-5 combines with J gene TRBJ2-7, with a weak D call TRBD2 (6 bases). Looked up from germline, CDR1 is MNHEY and CDR2 is SVGAGI. Trimming took off 0 bases at V and 10 bases at J, with 7 bases between the two ends. The CDR3 covers 11 residues. This CDR3 reads CASSYSAGQYF. CDR3 DNA: TGTGCCAGCAGTTACTCGGCGGGACAGTACTTC.

This clonotype has only a few counts. The V and J genes are TRBV6-1 and TRBJ2-7; unclear D gene. CDR1 and CDR2 from the germline V gene are MNHNS and SASEGT. The CDR3 is 13 residues long. Trimming shortened V by 7 bases and J by 0 bases, and 10 bases separated the two germline ends. CDR3 DNA: TGTGCCAGCACCTTACGAAACTCCTACGAGCAGTACTTC. It translates to CASTLRNSYEQYF.

This clonotype occurred many times. The chain carries TRBV11-2 and TRBJ1-2; 8 nucleotides align to TRBD1. The V gene end was trimmed by 1 base and the J gene end by 5 bases; junction bases not matched to a gene: 6. CDR1 is SGHAT, CDR2 FQNNGV, per germline. The length of the CDR3 is 15 residues. In DNA, the CDR3 is TGTGCCAGCAGCTTAGGGGCAGGGGGCACTTATGGCTACACCTTC. Translated, it gives CASSLGAGGTYGYTF. Filled out from reference TRBV11-2 and TRBJ1-2, the complete variable domain reads EAGVAQSPRYKIIEKRQSVAFWCNPISGHATLYWYQQILGQGPKLLIQFQNNGVVDDSQLPKDRFSAERLKGVDSTLKIQPAKLEDSAVYLCASSLGAGGTYGYTFGSGTRLTVV.

This rearrangement joins TRBV19 to TRBJ2-2; D not certain. The CDR3 contains 13 residues. The V end was cut by 5 bases, the J end by 7 bases, with 11 bases between. The V gene's germline CDR1 is LNHDA and CDR2 SQIVND (reference sequence). The CDR3 bases are TGTGCCAGTAGTCCGCCCGGTTTCGGGGAGCTGTTTTTT. It codes for CASSPPGFGELFF.

The sample holds many counts of this clonotype. The chain is built from TRBV19 and TRBJ1-5, with 8 bases that match TRBD1. Germline V CDR1 and CDR2: LNHDA, SQIVND (reference sequence). Germline trimming cut 4 bases from V and 7 bases from J; bases unmatched to any gene: 9. CDR3 length equals 15 residues. CDR3 sequence: CASSSRTGFSQPQHF. The CDR3 nucleotides read TGTGCCAGTAGTAGCAGGACAGGGTTTAGCCAGCCCCAGCATTTT.

To note about this clonotype: The junction shows a germline mismatch at one end, possibly a read error. The chain recombines TRBV19 with TRBJ2-2, with D perhaps matching TRBD1 (5 bases). CDR1 and CDR2 from the germline V gene are LNHDA and SQIVND (reference sequence). The CDR3 is 17 amino acids. The CDR3 DNA reads as TGTGCCAGTAGTGGCGGTCAGGGATTTAGGAACGCCGGGGAGCTGTTTTTT. Translation gives CASSGGQGFRNAGELFF.

The V gene is TRBV5-1, the J gene TRBJ1-2; 9 nucleotides line up with TRBD1. The length of the CDR3 is 16 residues. The V gene end was trimmed by 6 bases and the J gene end by 2 bases; junction bases not matched to a gene: 11. CDR1 is SGHRS and CDR2 is YFSETQ in the germline V gene. The CDR3 region has the DNA TGCGCCAGCAACACCGGGACAGGGTCGAGAAACTATGGCTACACCTTC. The encoded protein is CASNTGTGSRNYGYTF.

The J gene is TRBJ2-3, the V gene TRBV19; D not certain. Germline loops: CDR1 LNHDA, CDR2 SQIVND (reference sequence). This CDR3 spans 13 amino acids. V lost 9 bases and J 2 bases, leaving 12 bases between the germline ends. In nucleotides, the CDR3 is TGTGCCAGCTGCCTTGACAACACAGATACGCAGTATTTT. It codes for CASCLDNTDTQYF. Full variable domain (remainder filled in from reference TRBV19 and TRBJ2-3): DGGITQSPKYLFRKEGQNVTLSCEQNLNHDAMYWYRQDPGQGLRLIYYSQIVNDFQKGDIAEGYSVSREKKESFPLTVTSAQKNPTAFYLCASCLDNTDTQYFGPGTRLTVL.

This clonotype appeared a few times. This chain uses TRBV14 with TRBJ2-1, with TRBD1 as a possible D gene (6 bases). V was cut by 2 bases and J by 4 bases, with 15 bases left in between. CDR1 and CDR2 (germline): SGHDN, FVKESK. This CDR3 region has 16 residues. Here the CDR3 reads CASSQWTVDEYNEQFF. The CDR3 nucleotides are TGTGCCAGCAGCCAATGGACAGTCGACGAATACAATGAGCAGTTCTTC. Full variable domain (remainder filled in from reference TRBV14 and TRBJ2-1): EAGVTQFPSHSVIEKGQTVTLRCDPISGHDNLYWYRRVMGKEIKFLLHFVKESKQDESGMPNNRFLAERTGGTYSTLKVQPAELEDSGVYFCASSQWTVDEYNEQFFGPGTRLTVL.

This clonotype occurred many times. The chain carries TRBV4-3 and TRBJ1-5; D possibly corresponds to TRBD1 (5 bases). V was clipped by 0 bases and J by 3 bases, with 9 bases between them. The CDR3 spans 15 residues. Germline assignment: CDR1 LGHNA and CDR2 YSLEER. CDR3 sequence (DNA): TGCGCCAGCAGCCAAGACAGGGCCAACAATCAGCCCCAGCATTTT. Translated: CASSQDRANNQPQHF.

This clonotype has more than one count but fewer than ten. V and J are TRBV14 and TRBJ1-3; no definite D call. Per germline, CDR1 SGHDN and CDR2 FVKESK. V lost 0 bases and J 4 bases, leaving 10 bases between the germline ends. The CDR3 spans 15 residues. The CDR3 here is CASSQELHPGNTIYF. The CDR3 DNA reads TGTGCCAGCAGCCAAGAATTGCACCCCGGAAACACCATATATTTT.

This clonotype was recorded at least ten times. This rearrangement joins TRBV20-1 to TRBJ1-2; D is unresolved. V dropped 6 bases and J dropped 4 bases, with 18 bases sitting between them. Germline V gene sequence: CDR1 DFQATT, CDR2 SNEGSKA (reference sequence). This CDR3 region has 14 residues. CDR3 sequence (DNA): TGCAGTGCAAAAGGGTGGATAGGTATCTATGGCTACACCTTC. Its protein is CSAKGWIGIYGYTF.

This clonotype was picked up many times. The rearrangement joins TRBV10-3 to TRBJ1-2; 9 bases line up with TRBD1. Looked up from germline, CDR1 is ENHRY and CDR2 is SYGVKD. Trimming at V came to 10 bases and at J to 6 bases, leaving 3 bases not matched to a gene. CDR3 size: 11 residues. The CDR3 here is CATRTGDGYTF. The CDR3 coding sequence is TGTGCCACCCGGACAGGGGATGGCTACACCTTC.

This clonotype was seen repeatedly, ten times or more. The chain couples TRBV29-1 to TRBJ2-7; D gene uncertain. The CDR3 is made up of 12 amino acids. V lost 3 bases and J 5 bases, leaving 11 bases between the germline ends. Per germline, CDR1 SQVTM and CDR2 ANQGSEA. The CDR3 here is CSVEDKGNEQYF. Written as DNA, the CDR3 is TGCAGCGTTGAGGATAAGGGAAACGAGCAGTACTTC.

The rearrangement joins TRBV7-2 to TRBJ1-1, with 7 bases lining up with TRBD1. This CDR3 region has 13 residues. Trimming at V came to 5 bases and at J to 10 bases, leaving 10 bases not matched to a gene. Per germline, CDR1 SGHTA and CDR2 FQGNSA. The CDR3 loop is CASSPKQGIVAFF. The DNA of the CDR3 is TGTGCCAGCAGCCCTAAACAGGGGATTGTAGCTTTCTTT. Together with reference TRBV7-2 and TRBJ1-1, the CDR3 gives the full variable domain: GAGVSQSPSNKVTEKGKDVELRCDPISGHTALYWYRQSLGQGLEFLIYFQGNSAPDKSGLPSDRFSAERTGGSVSTLTIQRTQQEDSAVYLCASSPKQGIVAFFGQGTRLTVV.